This record covers a single T cell receptor beta chain. These data originate in a study of regulatory T cells in long-lasting Graves disease. As to time point: persistent/refractory GD, antithyroid drugs over 5 years with positive TRAb. PBMCs were the source of the RNA used for TCR sequencing. In each case, Graves' disease was diagnosed per American Thyroid Association guidelines. Construction of TCR beta libraries relied on iRepertoire HTBI primers and on Arm-PCR targeting CDR3 regions. Via MiXCR, TCRdb re-called the multiplex PCR reads, giving one row per CDR3 protein. This sample has 300,000 to 500,000 distinct CDR3 sequences; 20% occur once, and the top ten carry around 20%. The specimen was peripheral blood mononuclear cells (PBMCs), collected when the disease was refractory, from a patient treated with antithyroid drugs. The clonotype comes from a female donor with Graves disease.

CDR3 sequence reads: CASSYPGAGGYEQYF. DNA of the CDR3: TGTGCCAGCAGTTACCCGGGGGCGGGAGGCTACGAGCAGTACTTC. The chain is built from TRBV6-2 or TRBV6-3 and TRBJ2-7; 8 bases fit TRBD2. With V trimmed by 2 bases and J by 3 bases, 6 bases remained unmatched. Germline lookup yields CDR1 MNHEY and CDR2 SVGEGT. The CDR3 is made up of 15 amino acids.